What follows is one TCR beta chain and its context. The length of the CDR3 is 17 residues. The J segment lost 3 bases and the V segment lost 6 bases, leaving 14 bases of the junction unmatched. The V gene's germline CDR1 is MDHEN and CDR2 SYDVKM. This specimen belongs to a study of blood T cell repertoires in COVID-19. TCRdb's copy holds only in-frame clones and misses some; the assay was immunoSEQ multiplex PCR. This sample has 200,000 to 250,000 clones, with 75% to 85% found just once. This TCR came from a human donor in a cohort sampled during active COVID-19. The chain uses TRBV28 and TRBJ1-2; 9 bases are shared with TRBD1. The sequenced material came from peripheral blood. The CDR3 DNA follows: TGTGCCAGCAGCCCAAGGGGGCGGGACAGGGATTACTATGGCTACACCTTC. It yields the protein CASSPRGRDRDYYGYTF.